This entry describes one T cell receptor beta chain. The protocol was immunoSEQ multiplex PCR, while the TCRdb copy is restricted to in-frame clones and leaves out a portion. Of hundreds of thousands of clones listed, more than 85% are singletons. This entry belongs to a study of shared T cell receptors in the human thymus. The sequenced material came from thymocytes. This clonotype was sampled from a human donor.

In nucleotides, the CDR3 is TGTGCCAGCAGTTCCGGGACTAGCAACAATGAGCAGTTCTTC. Protein product: CASSSGTSNNEQFF. The J gene is TRBJ2-1, the V gene TRBV6-6; 9 bases line up with TRBD2. The CDR3 is made up of 14 amino acids. Germline trimming cut 4 bases from V and 5 bases from J; bases unmatched to any gene: 3. CDR1 MNHNY and CDR2 SVGAGI come from the germline V gene (reference sequence).